This T cell receptor beta chain comes out of a study of post-analysis software for immune sequencing data (dated by TCRdb to between 2014 and 2017). Context from the whole study: Disease courses on record covered relapsing-remitting, secondary progressive and progressive-relapsing multiple sclerosis, though some patients had no subtype annotation. A subset of samples was prepared in parallel using single-end sample barcoding, then pooled and co-amplified after Illumina adapter ligation. The multiple sclerosis patient repertoires were compared with some twelve previously published healthy control repertoires from donors aged 6 to 25 years. What the research found in general, with its limitations: Significantly higher frequencies in patients than in controls were found for five or six TRBV segments, including TRBV5-6, TRBV5-1 and TRBV20-1. Multiple sclerosis patients had significantly lower normalized Chao1 diversity than controls, a result that suggests substantial peripheral T-cell clonal expansion. The control group was slightly older than the multiple sclerosis patient group. When samples were clustered directly using the F measure, samples prepared in the same batch co-clustered strongly, which prompted a batch-effect correction.

V and J are truncated by 0 bases and 0 bases respectively, leaving an intervening sequence of 8 bases. In the germline V gene, CDR1 corresponds to SGHRS and CDR2 to YFSETQ. The CDR3 measures 15 amino acids from cysteine to phenylalanine. Of the read, only the CDR3 DNA is kept; its 45 bases are in frame from base 1. To demonstrate the VDJtools post-analysis software, the study profiled TCR beta repertoires from the peripheral blood of around 13 young patients with multiple sclerosis. The multiple sclerosis patients were children and adolescents ranging in age from 6 to 15 years. This clonotype was counted ten times or more. Its antigen remains undetermined. One base away there is no much larger clone; base qualities are not given. Receptor amplification or capture employed PCR. TCRdb names Illumina HiSeq 2500 as the instrument used. To reduce PCR and sequencing biases, unique molecular identifiers were incorporated into the TCR beta cDNA libraries. About 0.5 million cDNA molecules were obtained for every 1 to 10 million input T cells, so each molecule roughly corresponded to one T cell. The patient libraries were prepared and sequenced with the same protocol used for the earlier healthy control dataset. Samples belonging to the same batch were prepared together, multiplexed and sequenced on a shared HiSeq lane. The source study handled its data this way. Raw barcoded reads were processed with MIGEC, discarding single-read molecular identifier groups before consensus assembly and CDR3 extraction. Clonotype tables were post-analysed with VDJtools, and diversity was normalized by down-sampling all datasets to the smallest sample size. Repertoire overlap clustering matched CDR3 amino acid but not nucleotide sequences to correct batch-related cross-sample contamination. The public reads were run again by TCRdb, first through fastp at Q25 and then through MiXCR, and only productive beta chains were kept. Records with the same CDR3 protein are collapsed into one entry carrying the most frequent genes and DNA. The V and J calls reflect TCRdb's pipeline rather than the authors' work. Counted in this sample were around 180,000 distinct CDR3 sequences; 30% of them appeared once. Clones ranked in the top ten supply approximately 1.4% of the sample.

The sequence derives from a girl aged 5 to 17 with multiple sclerosis. Sequenced input: blood. The chain is assembled from TRBV5-1 and TRBJ2-3; the D gene remains uncertain. The DNA sequence is given as TGCGCCAGCAGCTTGGGACACCCTAGCACAGATACGCAGTATTTT. Its protein product is CASSLGHPSTDTQYF.